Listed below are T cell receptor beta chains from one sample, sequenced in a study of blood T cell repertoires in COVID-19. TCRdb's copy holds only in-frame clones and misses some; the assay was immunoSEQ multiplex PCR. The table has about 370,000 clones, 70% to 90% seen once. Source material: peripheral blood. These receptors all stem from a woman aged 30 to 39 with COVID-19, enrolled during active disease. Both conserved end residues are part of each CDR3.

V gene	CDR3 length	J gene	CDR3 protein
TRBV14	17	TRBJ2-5	CASSQDWAKYGKETQYF
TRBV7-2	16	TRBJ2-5	CASSPGTSGRGETQYF
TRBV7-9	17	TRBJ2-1	CASSALLAGWQESGQFF
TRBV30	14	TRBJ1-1	CAWSVGTENTEAFF
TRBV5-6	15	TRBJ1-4	CASRRTGTQIEKLFF
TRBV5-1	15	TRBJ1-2	CASSFGTGANYGYTF
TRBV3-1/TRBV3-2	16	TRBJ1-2	CASSQGQQGLFYGYTF
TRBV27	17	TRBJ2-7	CASSLSPGRDSTYEQYF
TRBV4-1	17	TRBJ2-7	CASSRSQAQQTPYEQYF
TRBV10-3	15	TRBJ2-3	CAISVGGRAGDTQYF
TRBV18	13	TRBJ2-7	CASSRDRGGEQYF
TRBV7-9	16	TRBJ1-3	CASSLRRTVSGNTIYF
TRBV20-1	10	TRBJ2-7	CSARHYEQYF
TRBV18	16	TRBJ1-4	CASSPIGDRGKEKLFF
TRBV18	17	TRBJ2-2	CASSPTTGTGKTGELFF
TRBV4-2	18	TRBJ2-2	CASSRPNRDRVRNGELFF
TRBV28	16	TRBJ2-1	CASRRTTSYSYNEQFF
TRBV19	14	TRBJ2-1	CASSRVAGDNEQFF
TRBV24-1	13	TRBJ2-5	CATSDSNQETQYF
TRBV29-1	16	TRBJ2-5	CSVASGTGRAQETQYF
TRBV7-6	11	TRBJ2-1	CASSPFREEFF
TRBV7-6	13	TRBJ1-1	CASSQGRNTEAFF
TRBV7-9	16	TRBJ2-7	CASSLGSGGSSYEQYF
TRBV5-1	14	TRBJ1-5	CASSSGTENQPQHF
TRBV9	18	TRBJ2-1	CASSVLAGGISSYNEQFF
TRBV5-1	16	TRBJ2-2	CASSTRTSGSTGELFF
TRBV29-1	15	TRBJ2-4	CSVEKGRGPLSIQYF
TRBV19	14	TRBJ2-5	CASSIGQNQETQYF
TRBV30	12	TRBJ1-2	CAWAYRDYGYTF
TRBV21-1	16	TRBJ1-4	CASSKKGRQGGEKLFF
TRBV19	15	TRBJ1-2	CASSITRALNYGYTF
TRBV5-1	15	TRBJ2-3	CASSDGQHFTDTQYF
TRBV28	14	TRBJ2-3	CAATGDLDWGTQYF
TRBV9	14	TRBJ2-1	CATLAGDPPREQFF
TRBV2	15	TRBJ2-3	CASSARTSVADTQYF
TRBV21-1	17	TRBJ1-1	CASSKGREVLMNTEAFF
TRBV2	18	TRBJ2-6	CASRAGQEKVSGANVLTF
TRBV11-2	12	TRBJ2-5	CASSSSVETQYF
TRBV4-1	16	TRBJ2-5	CASSQGLAGGQETQYF
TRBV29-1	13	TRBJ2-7	CSVEKVNADEQYF
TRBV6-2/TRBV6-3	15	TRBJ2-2	CASSQTGGRTGELFF
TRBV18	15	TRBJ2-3	CASSERTGRTDTQYF
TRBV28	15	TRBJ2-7	CASSQGQGGIYEQYF
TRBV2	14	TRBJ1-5	CASSERPSNQPQHF
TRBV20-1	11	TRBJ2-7	CSAAGSYEQYF
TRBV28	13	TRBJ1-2	CASRPGQFYGYTF
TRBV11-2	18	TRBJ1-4	CASSLIVTGVNSGEKLFF
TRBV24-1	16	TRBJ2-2	CATSDLPAQNTGELFF
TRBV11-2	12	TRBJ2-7	CASSLGTGELDF
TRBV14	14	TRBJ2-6	CASSPTAGANVLTF
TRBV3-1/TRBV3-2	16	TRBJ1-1	CASSRSTGWANTEAFF
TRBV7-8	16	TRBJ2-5	CASSLRVGQNQETQYF
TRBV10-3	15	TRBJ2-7	CAISESGGSRYEQYF
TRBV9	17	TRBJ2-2	CASSVLAGVANTGELFF
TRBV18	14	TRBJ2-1	CASSPGHLINEQFF